One sample yielded the 21 T cell receptor beta chains listed below, sequenced in a study of blood T cell repertoires in COVID-19. The table came from immunoSEQ multiplex PCR; TCRdb's copy has only in-frame clones and leaves some out. The top ten clones hold 4.2% of a sample with about 260,000 clones, 84% of them seen once. The sequencing input was peripheral blood. Receptors originate from a man in his 60s with acute or convalescent COVID-19.

This clone has more than one count but fewer than ten. This chain joins TRBV6-1 and TRBJ1-5; 8 nucleotides agree with TRBD1. Germline-derived CDR1 and CDR2 are MNHNS and SASEGT. CDR3 length: 17 amino acids. The junction had 7 bases not matched to a gene; V was cut back by 3 bases and J by 0 bases. CDR3 sequence: CASSETGALYSNQPQHF. The CDR3 DNA follows: TGTGCCAGCAGTGAGACAGGGGCCCTCTATAGCAATCAGCCCCAGCATTTT.

The chain has TRBV18 and TRBJ1-3; D is unresolved. The germline V and J ends were trimmed by 2 bases and 0 bases, with 8 bases remaining between them. This CDR3 region has 15 residues. CDR1 KGHSH and CDR2 LQKENI come from the germline V gene. CDR3 nucleotides: TGTGCCAGCTCACCAGCCGGGTACTCTGGAAACACCATATATTTT. Protein sequence: CASSPAGYSGNTIYF.

V is TRBV12-3 or TRBV12-4 and J is TRBJ1-1; no clear D. V was cut by 6 bases and J by 6 bases, with 14 bases left in between. The CDR3 covers 13 residues. CDR3 amino acids: CASRSSSGPEAFF. The CDR3 region has the DNA TGTGCCAGCAGATCCTCCTCGGGTCCTGAAGCTTTCTTT.

The chain combines TRBV15 with TRBJ2-4; D might be TRBD2 (6 bases). Germline values: CDR1 LNHNV, CDR2 YYDKDF (reference sequence). The CDR3 length is 18 residues. V was pared by 1 base and J by 0 bases, with 16 bases between. The CDR3: CATSRGRARAQAKNIQYF. The CDR3 DNA follows: TGTGCCACCAGCAGAGGGAGGGCGAGGGCTCAAGCCAAAAACATTCAGTACTTC.

This chain connects TRBV7-6 to TRBJ1-3; TRBD1 is a possible D gene (5 bases). CDR3 size: 16 residues. The germline CDR1 and CDR2 sequences are SGHVS and FNYEAQ. Trimming cost V 8 bases and J 0 bases, with 17 bases left between them. The CDR3 DNA reads TGTGCCAGCGGCAAAACGGGACTGAACTCTGGAAACACCATATATTTT. This codes for CASGKTGLNSGNTIYF.

The V and J genes are TRBV9 and TRBJ2-7, with a possible D match to TRBD1 (5 bases). This CDR3 is built from 15 residues. Germline CDR1 SGDLS, CDR2 YYNGEE. The V end was cut by 3 bases, the J end by 1 base, with 14 bases between. The CDR3, as DNA: TGTGCCAGCAGCGAGGGGCATCCCGAATCCTACGAGCAGTACTTC. This sequence encodes CASSEGHPESYEQYF.

The chain joins TRBV5-1 to TRBJ2-3; 12 bases match TRBD2. This CDR3 has 16 amino acids. The V and J ends lost 3 bases and 2 bases, in that order; junction bases with no gene match: 4. Germline-derived CDR1 and CDR2 are SGHRS and YFSETQ. CDR3 sequence: CASSSTSGGSTDTQYF. The DNA of the CDR3 is TGCGCCAGCAGCTCCACTAGCGGGGGGTCCACAGATACGCAGTATTTT.

Notes on this clone: Other DNA sequences in this sample translate to the same CDR3. The chain is built from TRBV3-1 (or the pseudogene TRBV3-2) and TRBJ2-3; D might be TRBD1 (5 bases). The CDR3 length is 14 residues. V was pared by 1 base and J by 3 bases, with 8 bases between. CDR1 LGHDT and CDR2 YNNKEL come from the germline V gene (reference sequence). The CDR3 bases are TGTGCCAGCAGCCAAGGGGGCGGTACAGATACGCAGTATTTT. Translated, it gives CASSQGGGTDTQYF.

The CDR3 protein is CATSRGKSGGYEQFF. The CDR3 nucleotides are TGTGCCACCAGCAGGGGAAAATCGGGGGGCTATGAGCAGTTCTTC. The V and J genes are TRBV15 and TRBJ2-1, with D perhaps TRBD2 (7 bases). The CDR3 is 15 amino acids. V dropped 3 bases and J dropped 8 bases, with 17 bases sitting between them. Germline CDR1 is LNHNV and CDR2 is YYDKDF (reference sequence).

The chain has TRBV7-9 and TRBJ2-7, with TRBD1 matching over 7 bases. The CDR3 contains 11 residues. The germline CDR1 and CDR2 sequences are SEHNR and FQNEAQ (reference sequence). Unmatched junction bases numbered 2, after V lost 6 bases and J lost 6 bases. CDR3 sequence (DNA): TGTGCCAGCAGGGCAGGGGGCGAGCAGTACTTC. Protein product: CASRAGGEQYF.

In its sample, this clone was seen once. The chain recombines TRBV5-4 with TRBJ2-7; 9 bases are shared with TRBD2. Germline V gene sequence: CDR1 SGHNT, CDR2 YYREEE (reference sequence). The CDR3 length is 15 residues. Trimming removed 2 bases from V and 5 bases from J; junction bases left unmatched: 8. The CDR3 sequence: CASSLAGGMANEQYF. For the CDR3, the DNA is TGTGCCAGCAGCTTAGCGGGAGGTATGGCTAACGAGCAGTACTTC. Together with reference TRBV5-4 and TRBJ2-7, the CDR3 gives the full variable domain: ETGVTQSPTHLIKTRGQQVTLRCSSQSGHNTVSWYQQALGQGPQFIFQYYREEENGRGNFPPRFSGLQFPNYSSELNVNALELDDSALYLCASSLAGGMANEQYFGPGTRLTVT.

The rearrangement links TRBV14 to TRBJ2-7; 7 bases are shared with TRBD1. The V gene's germline CDR1 is SGHDN and CDR2 FVKESK. Unmatched junction bases numbered 3, after V lost 2 bases and J lost 2 bases. This CDR3 comprises 14 residues. The CDR3 DNA follows: TGTGCCAGCAGCCAAAACAGGGGCCCCTACGAGCAGTACTTC. Protein sequence: CASSQNRGPYEQYF.

CDR3 sequence reads: CASSLWGPVQQQYF. CDR3 nucleotides: TGTGCCAGCAGCTTGTGGGGCCCGGTTCAACAGCAGTACTTC. The chain employs TRBV5-6 and TRBJ2-7; tentative D call: TRBD1 (5 bases). This CDR3 region has 14 residues. Germline V gene sequence: CDR1 SGHDT, CDR2 YYEEEE. The V end was cut by 1 base, the J end by 8 bases, with 16 bases between.

The rearrangement joins TRBV11-2 to TRBJ2-5; 13 nucleotides agree with TRBD2. The germline gives CDR1 SGHAT, CDR2 FQNNGV. CDR3 size: 18 residues. Trimming removed 5 bases from V and 1 base from J; junction bases left unmatched: 10. CDR3 bases: TGTGCCAGCAGCCGTAGGACTAGCGGGGGAGTCATCCAAGAGACCCAGTACTTC. Translated: CASSRRTSGGVIQETQYF.

This chain links TRBV7-2 with TRBJ2-1; D gene uncertain. Germline CDR1 and CDR2: SGHTA and FQGNSA. Trimming removed 3 bases at V and 9 bases at J, with 9 bases between. The CDR3 sequence is 12 residues long. The CDR3 DNA sequence: TGTGCCAGCAGCTTTGTAATCGGTGAGCAGTTCTTC. As protein: CASSFVIGEQFF.

The chain joins TRBV5-1 to TRBJ2-3; maybe TRBD2 (6 bases). Trimming left V 1 base short and J 0 bases short, with 12 bases between. This CDR3 has 16 amino acids. Germline lookup yields CDR1 SGHRS and CDR2 YFSETQ. CDR3 nucleotides: TGCGCCAGCAGCTTGACGGGGGACTCTAGCACAGATACGCAGTATTTT. Residues: CASSLTGDSSTDTQYF.

This clone was found a few times. The V call is TRBV5-4, the J call TRBJ2-7; D is uncertain. Germline V gene lookup returns CDR1 SGHNT and CDR2 YYREEE (reference sequence). The CDR3 covers 15 residues. Trimming stripped 4 bases from V and 0 bases from J, with 14 bases between. CDR3 nucleotide sequence: TGTGCCAGCAGCCCCTCTTCCTCTAGCTCCTACGAGCAGTACTTC. Its protein product is CASSPSSSSSYEQYF.

This rearrangement joins TRBV11-2 to TRBJ2-5; TRBD2 agrees at 9 bases. From germline, CDR1 is SGHAT and CDR2 FQNNGV. This CDR3 is built from 17 residues. Trimming took 3 bases from V and 2 from J; bases not matched to a gene: 10. DNA of the CDR3: TGTGCCAGCAGCTTTTTCCCTAGCGGGGATGAACAAGAGACCCAGTACTTC. Amino acids: CASSFFPSGDEQETQYF.

This chain uses TRBV20-1 with TRBJ2-7; maybe TRBD1 (5 bases). CDR3 length: 14 amino acids. The germline V gene encodes CDR1 DFQATT and CDR2 SNEGSKA (reference sequence). Trimming stripped 3 bases from V and 0 bases from J, with 12 bases between. This CDR3 is CSASSQGVSYEQYF. The CDR3 nucleotides read TGCAGTGCTAGTAGTCAGGGCGTCTCCTACGAGCAGTACTTC.

This chain links TRBV6-2 or TRBV6-3 with TRBJ2-5; TRBD2 agrees at 12 bases. CDR3 length: 17 residues. V shed 2 bases and J 5 bases; nucleotides not matched to a gene: 9. The V gene's germline CDR1 is MNHEY and CDR2 SVGEGT. CDR3 residues: CASSYRTSGRSRETQYF. DNA for the CDR3: TGTGCCAGCAGTTACCGAACTAGCGGGAGGAGTCGCGAGACCCAGTACTTC.

V gene TRBV5-3 combines with J gene TRBJ2-6, with 7 bases aligning to TRBD1. TRBV5-3 is labeled an ORF, and its function is uncertain. This CDR3 region has 16 residues. The V and J ends lost 0 bases and 2 bases, in that order; junction bases with no gene match: 2. CDR3 sequence (DNA): TGTGCCAGAAGCTTGGAAGGGGGCGCTGGGGCCAACGTCCTGACTTTC. Protein: CARSLEGGAGANVLTF.